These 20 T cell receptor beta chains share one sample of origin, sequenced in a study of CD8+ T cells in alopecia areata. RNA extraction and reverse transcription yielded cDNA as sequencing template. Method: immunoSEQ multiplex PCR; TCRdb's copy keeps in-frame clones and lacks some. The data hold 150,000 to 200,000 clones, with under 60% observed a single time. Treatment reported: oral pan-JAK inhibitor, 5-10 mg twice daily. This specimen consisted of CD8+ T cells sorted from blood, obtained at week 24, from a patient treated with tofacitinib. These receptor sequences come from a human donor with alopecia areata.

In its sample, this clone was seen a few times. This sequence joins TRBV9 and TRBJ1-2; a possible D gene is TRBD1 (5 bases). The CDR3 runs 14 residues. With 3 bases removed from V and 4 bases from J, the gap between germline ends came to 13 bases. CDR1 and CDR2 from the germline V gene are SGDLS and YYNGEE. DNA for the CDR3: TGTGCCAGCAGCGACCCGTTGGGGGTCTATGGCTACACCTTC. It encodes CASSDPLGVYGYTF.

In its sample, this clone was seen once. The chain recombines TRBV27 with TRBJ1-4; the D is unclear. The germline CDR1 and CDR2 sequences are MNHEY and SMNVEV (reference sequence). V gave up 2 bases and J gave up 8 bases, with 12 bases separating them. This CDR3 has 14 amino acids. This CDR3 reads CASSLVQFGEKLFF. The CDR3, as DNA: TGTGCCAGCAGTTTAGTACAGTTCGGGGAAAAACTGTTTTTT.

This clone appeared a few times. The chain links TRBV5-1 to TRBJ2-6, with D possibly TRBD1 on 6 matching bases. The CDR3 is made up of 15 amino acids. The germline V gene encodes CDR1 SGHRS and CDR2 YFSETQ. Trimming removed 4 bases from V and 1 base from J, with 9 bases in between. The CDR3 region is CASSPGVSGANVLTF. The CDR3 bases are TGCGCCAGCAGCCCAGGGGTATCTGGGGCCAACGTCCTGACTTTC.

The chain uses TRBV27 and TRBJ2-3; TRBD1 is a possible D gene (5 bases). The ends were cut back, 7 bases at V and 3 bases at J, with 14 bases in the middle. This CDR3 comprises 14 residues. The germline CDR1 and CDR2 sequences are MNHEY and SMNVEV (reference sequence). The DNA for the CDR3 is TGTGCCAGCATGCTACAGGACATAACAGATACGCAGTATTTT. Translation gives CASMLQDITDTQYF.

The CDR3 DNA reads TGTGCCAGCAGGGAGGGTAAGGGGAATAATTCACCCCTCCACTTT. Amino acids: CASREGKGNNSPLHF. The V gene is TRBV2, the J gene TRBJ1-6, with D perhaps matching TRBD1 (5 bases). CDR1 and CDR2 from the germline V gene are SNHLY and FYNNEI. The V and J ends lost 6 bases and 5 bases respectively, with 14 bases between them. The CDR3 consists of 15 residues.

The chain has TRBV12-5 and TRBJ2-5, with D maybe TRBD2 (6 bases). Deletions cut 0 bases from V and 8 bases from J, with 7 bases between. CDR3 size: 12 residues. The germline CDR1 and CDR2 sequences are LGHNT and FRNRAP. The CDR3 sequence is CASGLVGLTQYF. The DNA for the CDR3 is TGTGCTAGTGGTTTGGTCGGACTAACCCAGTACTTC.

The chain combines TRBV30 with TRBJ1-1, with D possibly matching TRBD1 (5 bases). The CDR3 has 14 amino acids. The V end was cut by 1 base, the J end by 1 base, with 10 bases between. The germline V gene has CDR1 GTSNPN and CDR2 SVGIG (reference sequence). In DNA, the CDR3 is TGTGCCTGGAGTGAGGGACGTTGGAACACTGAAGCTTTCTTT. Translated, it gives CAWSEGRWNTEAFF.

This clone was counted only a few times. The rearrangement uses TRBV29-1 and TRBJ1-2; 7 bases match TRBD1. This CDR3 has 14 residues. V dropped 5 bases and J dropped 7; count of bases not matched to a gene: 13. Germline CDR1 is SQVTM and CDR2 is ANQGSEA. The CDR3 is CSVPPTDRALGYTF. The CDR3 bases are TGCAGCGTTCCCCCGACCGACAGGGCCCTTGGCTACACCTTC. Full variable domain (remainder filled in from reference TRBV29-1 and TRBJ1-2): SAVISQKPSRDICQRGTSLTIQCQVDSQVTMMFWYRQQPGQSLTLIATANQGSEATYESGFVIDKFPISRPNLTFSTLTVSNMSPEDSSIYLCSVPPTDRALGYTFGSGTRLTVV.

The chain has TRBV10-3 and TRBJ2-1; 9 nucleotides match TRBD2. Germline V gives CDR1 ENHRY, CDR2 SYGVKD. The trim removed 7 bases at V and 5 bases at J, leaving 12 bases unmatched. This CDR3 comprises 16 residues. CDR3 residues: CAIKPGLAHRDNEQFF. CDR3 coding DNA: TGTGCCATCAAGCCGGGACTAGCCCACCGTGACAATGAGCAGTTCTTC.

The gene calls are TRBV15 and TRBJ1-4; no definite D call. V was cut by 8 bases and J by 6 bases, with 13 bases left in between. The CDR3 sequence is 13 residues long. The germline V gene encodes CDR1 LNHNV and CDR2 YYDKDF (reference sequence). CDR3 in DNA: TGTGCCACCGCTTCGGGCCGAGATGAAAAACTGTTTTTT. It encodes CATASGRDEKLFF.

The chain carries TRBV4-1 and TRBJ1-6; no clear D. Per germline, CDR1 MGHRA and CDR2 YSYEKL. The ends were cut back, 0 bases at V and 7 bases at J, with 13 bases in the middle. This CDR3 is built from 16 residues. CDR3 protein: CASSQERQETNSPLHF. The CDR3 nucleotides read TGCGCCAGCAGCCAAGAACGGCAGGAGACAAATTCACCCCTCCACTTT.

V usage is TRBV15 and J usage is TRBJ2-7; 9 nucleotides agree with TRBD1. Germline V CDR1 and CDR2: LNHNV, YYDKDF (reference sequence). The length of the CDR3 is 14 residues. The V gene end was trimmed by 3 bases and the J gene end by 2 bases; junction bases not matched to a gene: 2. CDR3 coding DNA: TGTGCCACCAGCAGGCGGGACAGGGCCTACGAGCAGTACTTC. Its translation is CATSRRDRAYEQYF. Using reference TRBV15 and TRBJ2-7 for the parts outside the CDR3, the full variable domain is DAMVIQNPRYQVTQFGKPVTLSCSQTLNHNVMYWYQQKSSQAPKLLFHYYDKDFNNEADTPDNFQSRRPNTSFCFLDIRSPGLGDTAMYLCATSRRDRAYEQYFGPGTRLTVT.

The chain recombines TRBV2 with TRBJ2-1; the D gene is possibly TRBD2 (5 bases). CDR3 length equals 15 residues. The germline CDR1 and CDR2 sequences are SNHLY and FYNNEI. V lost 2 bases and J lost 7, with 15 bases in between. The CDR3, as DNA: TGTGCCAGCAGTGAACTAGCCAGGCCGGATAATGAGCAGTTCTTC. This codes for CASSELARPDNEQFF.

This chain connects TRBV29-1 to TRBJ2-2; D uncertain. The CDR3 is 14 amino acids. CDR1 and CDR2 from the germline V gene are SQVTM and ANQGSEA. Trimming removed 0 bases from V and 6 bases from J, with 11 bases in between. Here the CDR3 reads CSVEDLQSAGELFF. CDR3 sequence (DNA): TGCAGCGTTGAAGACCTACAGAGCGCCGGGGAGCTGTTTTTT.

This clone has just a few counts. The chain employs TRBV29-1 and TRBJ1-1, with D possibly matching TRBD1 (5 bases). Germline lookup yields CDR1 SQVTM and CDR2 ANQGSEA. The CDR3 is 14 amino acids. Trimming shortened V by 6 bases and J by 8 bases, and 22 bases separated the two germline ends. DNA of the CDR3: TGCAGCGTGGAATCTAGGGGCAGGGCGGCCGAAGCTTTCTTT. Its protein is CSVESRGRAAEAFF.

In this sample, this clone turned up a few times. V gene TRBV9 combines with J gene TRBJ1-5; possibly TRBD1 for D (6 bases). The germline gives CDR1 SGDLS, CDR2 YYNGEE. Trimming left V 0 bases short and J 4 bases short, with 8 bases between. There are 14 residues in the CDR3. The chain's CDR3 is CASSVGGPNQPQHF. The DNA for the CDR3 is TGTGCCAGCAGCGTAGGGGGGCCAAATCAGCCCCAGCATTTT.

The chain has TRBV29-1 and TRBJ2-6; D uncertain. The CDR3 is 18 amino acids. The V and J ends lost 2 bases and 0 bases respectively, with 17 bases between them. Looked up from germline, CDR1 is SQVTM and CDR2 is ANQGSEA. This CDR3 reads CSVERLSDASSGANVLTF. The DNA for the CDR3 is TGCAGCGTTGAAAGGCTGTCAGACGCCAGCTCTGGGGCCAACGTCCTGACTTTC.

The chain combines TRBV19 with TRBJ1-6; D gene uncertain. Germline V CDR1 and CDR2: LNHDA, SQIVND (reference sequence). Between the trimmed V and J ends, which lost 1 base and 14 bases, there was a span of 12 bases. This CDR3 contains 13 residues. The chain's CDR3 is CASSIVPNSALHF. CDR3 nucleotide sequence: TGTGCCAGTAGTATAGTGCCAAATTCGGCCCTCCACTTT.

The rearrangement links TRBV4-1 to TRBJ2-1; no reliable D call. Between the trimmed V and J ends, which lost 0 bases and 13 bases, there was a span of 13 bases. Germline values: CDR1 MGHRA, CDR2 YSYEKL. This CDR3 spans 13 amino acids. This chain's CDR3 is CASSQENSIIQFF. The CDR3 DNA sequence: TGCGCCAGCAGCCAAGAAAACAGTATCATTCAGTTCTTC.

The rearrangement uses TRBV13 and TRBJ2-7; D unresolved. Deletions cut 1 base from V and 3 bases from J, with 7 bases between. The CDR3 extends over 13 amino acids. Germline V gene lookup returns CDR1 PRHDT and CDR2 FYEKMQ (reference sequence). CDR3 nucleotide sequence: TGTGCCAGCAGCTTAGAGACGGACTACGAGCAGTACTTC. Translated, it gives CASSLETDYEQYF.